Here is one T cell receptor beta chain with its context. This receptor's antigen is unknown. No base qualities exist here, and no much larger clone lies one base off it. The source of the sample is a study of T cell changes during pregnancy in multiple sclerosis (dated by TCRdb to 2018 to 2020). Broadly, across the study: The study looked at changes in the T cell repertoire across pregnancy in women with multiple sclerosis.

There are 16 amino acids in the CDR3, from cysteine to phenylalanine inclusive. Of all the DNA, just the CDR3 is kept, 48 bases in frame from base 1. The junction shows trimming of 4 bases on V and 3 bases on J, plus 16 bases between the germline ends. Looking up the germline V gene yields CDR1 MGHRA and CDR2 YSYEKL. Library method: the immunoSEQ multiplex PCR assay. TCRdb stores this immuneACCESS table with in-frame sequences only. Part of the clones is absent; in the studies checked, under half of the shortfall reflects unresolved V genes, and no reason is known for the rest. The sample records more than 45,000 clones, 90% to 95% of which are singletons. In total, the top ten clones hold under 0.55% of the sample.

The source is a female donor with multiple sclerosis, enrolled in a pregnancy study. The chain uses TRBV4-1 and TRBJ1-5; TRBD1 is a weak D gene call, 6 bases matching. Specimen: CD4+ T cells from peripheral blood mononuclear cells, collected in the first trimester of pregnancy. This receptor carries the CDR3 CASSPSPTGTNQPQHF. The nucleotide sequence reads as follows: TGCGCCAGCAGCCCCTCACCAACAGGGACCAATCAGCCCCAGCATTTT.